The 3 T cell receptor beta chains below were found in one sample sequenced in a study of Ad26.COV2.S vaccination and SARS-CoV-2 variants (dated by TCRdb to the early 2020s). The treatment or condition label, read with the paper, signifies: some 19 received Ad26.COV2.S at low or high dose, single or two shots; five or six received placebo; per-sample allocation not given. For vaccine and placebo recipients, repertoires were sequenced using samples collected on day 63 after the first injection. The library came from the immunoSEQ multiplex PCR assay. In its TCRdb copy, this immuneACCESS table keeps in-frame sequences only and misses some clones. Where compared with another copy, unresolved V genes explain less than half of these, and the others have no known cause. This sample lists some 370,000 clones; about 80% were detected once. The ten biggest clones cover 7.4% of the sample. Specimen: peripheral blood, collected in a trial of Ad26.COV2.S vaccine versus placebo. All receptors derive from a person aged 18 to 65 who received the Ad26.COV2.S COVID-19 vaccine or a placebo.

This clone came up a few times. This same CDR3 is encoded by further DNA sequences in the sample. The V gene is TRBV6-4, the J gene TRBJ2-2; D ambiguous. Germline lookup yields CDR1 MRHNA and CDR2 SNTAGT. CDR3 size: 13 residues. V was trimmed by 0 bases and J by 3 bases, leaving 2 bases between them. CDR3 bases: TGTGCCAGCAGTGACTCAGACACCGGGGAGCTGTTTTTT. Translated, it gives CASSDSDTGELFF.

V gene TRBV5-1 combines with J gene TRBJ2-7; 7 bases are shared with TRBD2. V gave up 2 bases and J gave up 3 bases; unmatched junction bases: 5. CDR1 is SGHRS and CDR2 is YFSETQ in the germline V gene. This CDR3 has 14 residues. The CDR3 is CASSFRGRDYEQYF. DNA of the CDR3: TGCGCCAGCAGCTTCCGAGGGAGGGACTACGAGCAGTACTTC.

The rearrangement joins TRBV7-9 to TRBJ1-2, with 8 bases matching TRBD1. CDR1 is SEHNR, CDR2 FQNEAQ, per germline (reference sequence). The CDR3 sequence is 15 residues long. Losses at the gene ends were 11 bases for V and 0 bases for J; bases not matched to a gene: 11. CDR3 residues: CAVVRGQAANYGYTF. Written as DNA, the CDR3 is TGTGCCGTTGTCCGGGGACAGGCGGCTAACTATGGCTACACCTTC.